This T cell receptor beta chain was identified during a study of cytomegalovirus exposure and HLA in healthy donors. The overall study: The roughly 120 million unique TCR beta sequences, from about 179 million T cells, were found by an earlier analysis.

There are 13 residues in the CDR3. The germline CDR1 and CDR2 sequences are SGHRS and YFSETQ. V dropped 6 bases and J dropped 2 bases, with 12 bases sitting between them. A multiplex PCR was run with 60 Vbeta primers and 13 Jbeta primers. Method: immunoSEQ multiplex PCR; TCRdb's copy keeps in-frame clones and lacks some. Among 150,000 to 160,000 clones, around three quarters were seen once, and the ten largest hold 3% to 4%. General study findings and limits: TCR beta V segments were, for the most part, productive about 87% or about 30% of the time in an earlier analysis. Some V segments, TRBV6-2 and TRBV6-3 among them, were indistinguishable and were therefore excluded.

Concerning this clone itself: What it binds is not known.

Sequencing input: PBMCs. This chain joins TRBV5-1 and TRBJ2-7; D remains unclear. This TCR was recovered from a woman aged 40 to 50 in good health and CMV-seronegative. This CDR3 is CASKAPPAYEQYF. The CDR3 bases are TGCGCCAGCAAAGCCCCCCCGGCCTACGAGCAGTACTTC.